The 27 T cell receptor beta chains below all came from one sample that was sequenced in a study of beta chain features in type 1 diabetes. The study reverse transcribed the entire isolated RNA, so it sequenced expressed TCRB transcripts. TCRdb's copy holds only in-frame clones and misses some; the assay was immunoSEQ multiplex PCR. This sample has 150,000 or so clones, with nearly 9.5% found just once. What was sequenced was central memory CD4+ T cells from blood. The receptors shown here come from a man younger than 35 in good health.

The genes are TRBV2 and TRBJ1-4; D remains ambiguous. The CDR3 covers 14 residues. Trimming removed 5 bases at V and 0 bases at J, with 7 bases between. From germline, CDR1 is SNHLY and CDR2 FYNNEI. The CDR3 here is CASSLLATNEKLFF. The CDR3 DNA is TGTGCCAGCAGTTTACTTGCAACTAATGAAAAACTGTTTTTT.

Comment on this clone: This sample also contains other DNA sequences that code for the same CDR3. V gene TRBV27 combines with J gene TRBJ1-5, with 7 bases matching TRBD1. With V trimmed by 4 bases and J by 4 bases, 4 bases remained unmatched. This CDR3 is built from 14 residues. Germline V gene lookup returns CDR1 MNHEY and CDR2 SMNVEV (reference sequence). The CDR3 DNA sequence: TGTGCCAGCAGTTCGCTACAGGGGAATCAGCCCCAGCATTTT. Translated, it gives CASSSLQGNQPQHF.

This clone was picked up many times. The chain recombines TRBV7-9 with TRBJ2-7, with a possible D match to TRBD1 (6 bases). The CDR3 has 12 residues. Trimming took 5 bases from V and 6 from J, leaving 11 bases between them. The germline V gene encodes CDR1 SEHNR and CDR2 FQNEAQ (reference sequence). In nucleotides, the CDR3 is TGTGCCAGCAGCACCGGACAGTTCGAGCAGTACTTC. It encodes CASSTGQFEQYF.

This clone occurred a few times. This chain links TRBV7-3 with TRBJ1-6; 9 nucleotides line up with TRBD1. The CDR3 runs to 15 residues. The trim removed 2 bases at V and 6 bases at J, leaving 2 bases unmatched. Germline V lookup: CDR1 SGHTA, CDR2 FQGTGA. The CDR3 spells CASSLVDRGNSPLHF. The CDR3 bases are TGTGCCAGCAGCTTAGTGGACAGGGGTAATTCACCCCTCCACTTT.

The V call is TRBV5-1, the J call TRBJ2-2; 7 bases are shared with TRBD1. CDR1 and CDR2 (germline): SGHRS, YFSETQ. The CDR3 has 15 amino acids. The V and J ends lost 9 bases and 3 bases, in that order; junction bases with no gene match: 11. This CDR3 is CATKTTGDDTGELFF. The CDR3 nucleotides are TGCGCCACCAAGACCACAGGGGACGACACCGGGGAGCTGTTTTTT.

The chain has TRBV19 and TRBJ2-3; 10 bases are a match to TRBD2. The ends lost 3 bases at V and 1 base at J; junction bases unmatched: 10. The length of the CDR3 is 18 residues. Germline assignment: CDR1 LNHDA and CDR2 SQIVND (reference sequence). This chain's CDR3 is CASSIRLAGDPGTDTQYF. The CDR3 DNA reads TGTGCCAGTAGTATTAGGCTAGCGGGGGACCCCGGCACAGATACGCAGTATTTT.

The V and J genes are TRBV7-2 and TRBJ2-7; a weak D match, TRBD1 (5 bases). Germline V CDR1 and CDR2: SGHTA, FQGNSA. V was trimmed by 2 bases and J by 3 bases, leaving 8 bases between them. The CDR3 has 13 amino acids. Here the CDR3 reads CASSLNRLYEQYF. The CDR3 DNA follows: TGTGCCAGCAGCTTAAACAGGCTCTACGAGCAGTACTTC.

The chain couples TRBV18 to TRBJ1-6; the match to TRBD1 covers 9 bases. Losses at the gene ends were 3 bases for V and 7 bases for J; bases not matched to a gene: 4. This CDR3 region has 15 residues. In germline, CDR1 is KGHSH, CDR2 LQKENI. CDR3 nucleotide sequence: TGTGCCAGCTCACCTAGGACAGGGGAAAATTCACCCCTCCACTTT. Translating it yields CASSPRTGENSPLHF. Combining the CDR3 with reference TRBV18 and TRBJ1-6 gives the whole variable domain NAGVMQNPRHLVRRRGQEARLRCSPMKGHSHVYWYRQLPEEGLKFMVYLQKENIIDESGMPKERFSAEFPKEGPSILRIQQVVRGDSAAYFCASSPRTGENSPLHFGNGTRLTVT.

The chain employs TRBV18 and TRBJ1-5, with 9 positions matching TRBD1. Germline V gene lookup returns CDR1 KGHSH and CDR2 LQKENI. The CDR3 runs to 17 residues. The V gene end was trimmed by 2 bases and the J gene end by 2 bases; junction bases not matched to a gene: 7. CDR3 sequence reads: CASSPVQGAVGNQPQHF. The CDR3 coding sequence is TGTGCCAGCTCACCAGTACAGGGGGCGGTGGGCAATCAGCCCCAGCATTTT. Combining the CDR3 with reference TRBV18 and TRBJ1-5 gives the whole variable domain NAGVMQNPRHLVRRRGQEARLRCSPMKGHSHVYWYRQLPEEGLKFMVYLQKENIIDESGMPKERFSAEFPKEGPSILRIQQVVRGDSAAYFCASSPVQGAVGNQPQHFGDGTRLSIL.

The gene calls are TRBV7-9 and TRBJ2-3; D possibly corresponds to TRBD2 (6 bases). The CDR3 sequence is 14 residues long. Trimming removed 4 bases from V and 5 bases from J, with 13 bases in between. Germline-derived CDR1 and CDR2 are SEHNR and FQNEAQ (reference sequence). CDR3 in amino acids: CASSYTVGGDTQYF. CDR3 DNA: TGTGCCAGCAGCTATACTGTGGGGGGAGATACGCAGTATTTT.

This sequence joins TRBV7-6 and TRBJ1-6; D may be TRBD1 (5 bases). Germline V gene sequence: CDR1 SGHVS, CDR2 FNYEAQ. Trimming cost V 5 bases and J 7 bases, with 9 bases left between them. The CDR3 extends over 13 amino acids. DNA of the CDR3: TGTGCCAGCAGCCCGGAGGGGAATTCACCCCTCCACTTT. Translated: CASSPEGNSPLHF.

In the case of this clone: One end of the junction fails to match germline, which may point to a read error. V is TRBV2 and J is TRBJ1-5, with D uncertain. CDR1 SNHLY and CDR2 FYNNEI come from the germline V gene. This CDR3 spans 14 amino acids. CDR3 sequence (DNA): TGTGCCAGCAGTGAAGGGTATAGCAATCAGCCCCAACATTTT. It encodes CASSEGYSNQPQHF. The full variable domain, completed using reference TRBV2 and TRBJ1-5, is EPEVTQTPSHQVTQMGQEVILRCVPISNHLYFYWYRQILGQKVEFLVSFYNNEISEKSEIFDDQFSVERPDGSNFTLKIRSTKLEDSAMYFCASSEGYSNQPQHFGDGTRLSIL.

This sequence joins TRBV25-1 and TRBJ1-5; the D gene is possibly TRBD1 (5 bases). Germline V gene data show CDR1 as MGHDK and CDR2 as SYGVNS. V was clipped by 3 bases and J by 2 bases, with 11 bases between them. The CDR3 has 15 amino acids. The CDR3 DNA reads TGTGCCAGCAGTGACAGGGAAACGGGCAATCAGCCCCAGCATTTT. This translates into CASSDRETGNQPQHF.

The V and J genes are TRBV5-6 and TRBJ2-2; D uncertain. With 5 bases removed from V and 4 bases from J, the gap between germline ends came to 12 bases. The length of the CDR3 is 14 residues. Per the germline V gene, CDR1 is SGHDT and CDR2 is YYEEEE. The CDR3 bases are TGTGCCAGCAGTTCCGACGTAGCCACCGGGGAGCTGTTTTTT. It codes for CASSSDVATGELFF.

This chain connects TRBV2 to TRBJ1-2; a weak D match, TRBD1 (5 bases). CDR3 length: 13 residues. The germline gives CDR1 SNHLY, CDR2 FYNNEI. V dropped 7 bases and J dropped 5 bases, with 14 bases sitting between them. The CDR3 region has the DNA TGTGCCAGCACTAAGTCAGGGCTGTATGGCTACACCTTC. Translated, it gives CASTKSGLYGYTF. Variable domain in full (rest from reference TRBV2 and TRBJ1-2): EPEVTQTPSHQVTQMGQEVILRCVPISNHLYFYWYRQILGQKVEFLVSFYNNEISEKSEIFDDQFSVERPDGSNFTLKIRSTKLEDSAMYFCASTKSGLYGYTFGSGTRLTVV.

The V call is TRBV19, the J call TRBJ2-2, with D possibly being TRBD1 (6 bases). V lost 5 bases, J lost 6 bases, and 13 bases lay in between. Germline lookup yields CDR1 LNHDA and CDR2 SQIVND (reference sequence). This CDR3 has 14 amino acids. CDR3: CASSVTGSAGELFF. The DNA for the CDR3 is TGTGCCAGTAGTGTTACAGGGTCGGCCGGGGAGCTGTTTTTT.

This clone turned up a few times. The rearrangement joins TRBV7-6 to TRBJ2-1; 8 bases match TRBD1. CDR3 length: 13 residues. CDR1 and CDR2 from the germline V gene are SGHVS and FNYEAQ. The ends lost 7 bases at V and 11 bases at J; junction bases unmatched: 10. The CDR3 loop is CASTPGQGFKQFF. DNA of the CDR3: TGTGCCAGCACCCCTGGACAGGGATTTAAGCAGTTCTTC.

This clone was observed a handful of times. The same CDR3 also results from other DNA sequences found in this sample. The chain carries TRBV7-2 and TRBJ2-1, with a possible D match to TRBD1 (5 bases). Germline CDR1 SGHTA, CDR2 FQGNSA. The CDR3 is made up of 13 amino acids. Deletions cut 5 bases from V and 3 bases from J, with 8 bases between. CDR3 region: CASSPQGYNEQFF. The CDR3 DNA follows: TGTGCCAGCAGCCCCCAGGGCTACAATGAGCAGTTCTTC.

V gene TRBV7-2 combines with J gene TRBJ2-1, with 9 bases matching TRBD2. The V and J ends lost 5 bases and 9 bases, in that order; junction bases with no gene match: 11. CDR1 SGHTA and CDR2 FQGNSA come from the germline V gene. The CDR3 extends over 15 amino acids. The CDR3 coding sequence is TGTGCCAGCAGCCCGAGGGGCGGGGGGGCCGGTGAGCAGTTCTTC. It yields the protein CASSPRGGGAGEQFF.

A few counts support this clone. This chain links TRBV19 with TRBJ1-5; 8 bases fit TRBD1. CDR3 length equals 17 residues. Per germline, CDR1 LNHDA and CDR2 SQIVND (reference sequence). V gave up 6 bases and J gave up 4 bases; unmatched junction bases: 14. The CDR3 is CASSPSGAGGINQPQHF. DNA for the CDR3: TGTGCCAGTAGCCCTTCGGGGGCAGGGGGCATTAATCAGCCCCAGCATTTT.

This clone was counted a few times. The V gene is TRBV9, the J gene TRBJ2-3; 7 bases are a match to TRBD2. V was clipped by 4 bases and J by 4 bases; unmatched bases: 9. The CDR3 has 15 amino acids. Germline V gene data show CDR1 as SGDLS and CDR2 as YYNGEE. CDR3 amino acids: CASSNRREGPDTQYF. The CDR3 DNA follows: TGTGCCAGCAGCAACCGAAGGGAGGGCCCAGATACGCAGTATTTT. Full variable domain (missing parts from reference TRBV9 and TRBJ2-3): DSGVTQTPKHLITATGQRVTLRCSPRSGDLSVYWYQQSLDQGLQFLIQYYNGEERAKGNILERFSAQQFPDLHSELNLSSLELGDSALYFCASSNRREGPDTQYFGPGTRLTVL.

This clone was observed a few times. The rearrangement links TRBV5-1 to TRBJ2-5; the match to TRBD2 covers 9 bases. The CDR3 has 15 amino acids. Germline CDR1 reads SGHRS; CDR2 reads YFSETQ. After removal of 4 bases from V and 2 bases from J, the junction contained 6 bases not matched to a gene. The CDR3, as DNA: TGCGCCAGCAGCATCGGACTAGCGCAGCAAGAGACCCAGTACTTC. Translating gives CASSIGLAQQETQYF.

This clone has only a few counts. This chain connects TRBV7-9 to TRBJ2-5; D is unresolved. This CDR3 has 14 residues. CDR1 SEHNR and CDR2 FQNEAQ come from the germline V gene (reference sequence). Between the trimmed V and J ends, which lost 1 base and 4 bases, there was a span of 10 bases. CDR3 residues: CASSLGAPRETQYF. The CDR3 nucleotides are TGTGCCAGCAGCTTAGGGGCCCCTCGAGAGACCCAGTACTTC.

This clone was seen a handful of times. The J gene is TRBJ2-7, the V gene TRBV7-3; perhaps TRBD1 as D (6 bases). Looked up from germline, CDR1 is SGHTA and CDR2 is FQGTGA. With 2 bases removed from V and 2 bases from J, the gap between germline ends came to 10 bases. The CDR3 runs to 14 residues. CDR3 protein: CASSLHQGPYEQYF. The CDR3 DNA reads TGTGCCAGCAGCTTACATCAGGGGCCCTACGAGCAGTACTTC. Filled out from reference TRBV7-3 and TRBJ2-7, the complete variable domain reads GAGVSQTPSNKVTEKGKYVELRCDPISGHTALYWYRQSLGQGPEFLIYFQGTGAADDSGLPNDRFFAVRPEGSVSTLKIQRTERGDSAVYLCASSLHQGPYEQYFGPGTRLTVT.

The chain links TRBV6-5 to TRBJ1-3; D call uncertain. V dropped 6 bases and J dropped 1 base, with 13 bases sitting between them. CDR3 length equals 15 residues. Germline CDR1 MNHEY, CDR2 SVGAGI. The CDR3 loop is CASRRAVLSGNTIYF. CDR3 bases: TGTGCCAGCAGACGCGCCGTCCTATCTGGAAACACCATATATTTT.

This sequence joins TRBV7-9 and TRBJ2-7; D may be TRBD1 (5 bases). The length of the CDR3 is 14 residues. V dropped 1 base and J dropped 6 bases, with 13 bases sitting between them. CDR1 and CDR2 (germline): SEHNR, FQNEAQ (reference sequence). CDR3 coding DNA: TGTGCCAGCAGCTTAGAGGGCCAGGGAAGCGAGCAGTACTTC. The encoded protein is CASSLEGQGSEQYF. The complete variable domain, with remaining parts taken from reference TRBV7-9 and TRBJ2-7, reads DTGVSQNPRHKITKRGQNVTFRCDPISEHNRLYWYRQTLGQGPEFLTYFQNEAQLEKSRLLSDRFSAERPKGSFSTLEIQRTEQGDSAMYLCASSLEGQGSEQYFGPGTRLTVT.

This clone was seen only a few times. V usage is TRBV7-2 and J usage is TRBJ2-2, with a weak D call TRBD1 (5 bases). Germline CDR1 is SGHTA and CDR2 is FQGNSA. Trimming removed 6 bases at V and 0 bases at J, with 8 bases between. The CDR3 runs to 14 residues. The CDR3 bases are TGTGCCAGCAGAAGGGGCCCGAACACCGGGGAGCTGTTTTTT. Translation: CASRRGPNTGELFF.